Listed here is a single T cell receptor beta chain. This clone's antigen is unknown. No much larger clone exists at a distance of one base, and base qualities are not known. The CDR3 regions of human TCRbeta chains were subjected to immunosequencing. Under the source paper's analysis protocol: TCRs in the repertoires were compared against a reference library of SARS-CoV-2-specific TCRs that had been generated with the MIRA antigen-specificity platform. Breadth meant the fraction of unique TCRs that were SARS-CoV-2-associated, whereas depth meant the fraction of total T cells that were SARS-CoV-2-associated. Using the MIRA data, each spike-specific TCR was assigned both to the spike region to which the TCR was reactive and to a CD4 or CD8 class. Log10-transformed breadth and depth values were compared by one-way ANOVA with Sidak's multiple comparisons tests. TCRdb carries this immuneACCESS record with in-frame sequences only. Its versions omit some clonotypes, under half of them owing to an unresolved V gene in the studies checked, with the rest unexplained. That table is the source of V, J and clone size, and D and trimming were worked out from the DNA. The table for this sample lists roughly 140,000 clones; roughly 91% of them were counted only once. Of the sample, about 1.9% falls within the top ten clones.

These data belong to a study of T cell responses to AZD1222 COVID-19 vaccine (dated by TCRdb to the early 2020s). In the study overall: AZD1222 recipients whose second dose came at about 4 weeks and those whose second dose came at about 12 weeks were combined into one group, since spike-specific TCR depth and breadth did not differ between the two schedules. A total of under 250 trial participants underwent TCR sequencing, of whom more than 200 had received two doses of AZD1222 and roughly 26 had received two doses of the MenACWY control vaccine. Enrollment into the trials was organized by age into subgroups of 18-55, 56-69 and 70-plus years, and those subgroups contained approximately 150, 30 and 60 TCR-sequenced participants, respectively.

The label giving this sample's time point can be read as: baseline before first vaccination. The vaccinee samples were drawn from two UK trials, COV001 and COV002, one of which was a single-blind randomized controlled phase 2/3 trial testing AZD1222 (ChAdOx1 nCoV-19) in healthy adults. For TCRbeta chain sequencing, PBMC samples from trial participants were taken at day 0 and at day 28 after the second dose. General findings and caveats noted by the study authors: The 56-69-year group was small, and its depth increase did not reach significance, likely because of low power. Vaccine-associated CD4 TCRs spanned the whole spike protein, with dominant responses in regions 160-218 and 743-854. Conclusions about previously exposed vaccinees were limited because only a handful of AZD1222 recipients were SARS-CoV-2 seropositive at baseline. A significant rise in spike-specific TCR breadth and depth was observed after two AZD1222 doses relative to day 0 and relative to MenACWY recipients. Because no samples from the day 14 peak response were available, repertoires could be characterized only after the peak T cell response. Reportedly, close to half of the unique spike-specific TCRs recognized epitopes lying outside the regions that are mutated in the B.1.351 and B.1.1.7 variants. Most participants were white British and females outnumbered males, and the authors suggested that clonal diversity may have been underestimated.

Relative to germline, V is 1 base shorter and J is 8 bases shorter, with 11 bases between their ends. Measured from the cysteine to the phenylalanine, the CDR3 is 13 residues long. The read is trimmed to its CDR3 DNA, 39 bases read in frame from base 1. Reading the germline V gene gives CDR1 SNHLY and CDR2 FYNNEI. Recombination linked TRBV2 to TRBJ1-2; no D gene call is confident. This sample comprised peripheral blood, obtained on day 0 of AZD1222 vaccination. The clonotype comes from an adult in good health. The CDR3 protein sequence reads: CASSEERERGYTF. The DNA is as follows: TGTGCCAGCAGTGAAGAGAGGGAAAGAGGCTACACCTTC.